The clone carrying this TCR beta chain appeared a few times. Its antigen is still unknown. With V trimmed by 4 bases and J by 4 bases, 6 bases remained unmatched. The CDR3 is 15 residues long. CDR1 SGHTS and CDR2 YDEGEE come from the germline V gene. This sample stems from a study of beta chain features in type 1 diabetes. Notes on the study in general: A pattern of fewer insertions and more deletions at VDJ junctions was seen in type 1 diabetes patients.

Every isolated RNA sample was fully reverse transcribed, so sequencing captured expressed TCRB transcripts. Generated by immunoSEQ multiplex PCR, the TCRdb table keeps only in-frame clones and is missing some. The repertoire consists of around 400,000 clones, with less than 15% occurring once and the leading ten covering roughly 0.017%. Sequenced sample: naive CD4+ T cells from blood. The source is a woman aged 18-30 years in good health. The chain uses TRBV5-8 and TRBJ1-5, with 9 bases matching TRBD1. The CDR3 is CASSPGTGRNQPQHF. CDR3 sequence (DNA): TGTGCCAGCAGCCCTGGGACAGGGCGTAATCAGCCCCAGCATTTT.